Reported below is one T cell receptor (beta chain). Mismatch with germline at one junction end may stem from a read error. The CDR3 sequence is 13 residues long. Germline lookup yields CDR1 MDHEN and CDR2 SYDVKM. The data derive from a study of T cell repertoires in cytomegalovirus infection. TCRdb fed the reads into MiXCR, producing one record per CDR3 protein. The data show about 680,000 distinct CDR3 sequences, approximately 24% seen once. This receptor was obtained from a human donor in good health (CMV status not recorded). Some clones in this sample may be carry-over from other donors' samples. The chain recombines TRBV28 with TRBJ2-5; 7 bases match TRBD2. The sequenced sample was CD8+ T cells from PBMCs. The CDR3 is CATQPMPGGRQSF. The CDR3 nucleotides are TGTGCCACACAACCTATGCCGGGAGGCCGACAGTCCTTC.